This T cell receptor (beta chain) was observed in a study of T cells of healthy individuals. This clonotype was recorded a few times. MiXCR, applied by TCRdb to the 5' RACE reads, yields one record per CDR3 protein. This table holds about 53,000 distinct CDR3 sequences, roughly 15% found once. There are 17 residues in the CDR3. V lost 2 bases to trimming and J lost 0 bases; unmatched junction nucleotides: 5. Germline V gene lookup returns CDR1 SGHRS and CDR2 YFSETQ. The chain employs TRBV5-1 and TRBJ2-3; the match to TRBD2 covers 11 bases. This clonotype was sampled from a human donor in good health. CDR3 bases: TGCGCCAGCAGCTTCGATATAGCGGGAGGGAGCACAGATACGCAGTATTTT. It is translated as CASSFDIAGGSTDTQYF.